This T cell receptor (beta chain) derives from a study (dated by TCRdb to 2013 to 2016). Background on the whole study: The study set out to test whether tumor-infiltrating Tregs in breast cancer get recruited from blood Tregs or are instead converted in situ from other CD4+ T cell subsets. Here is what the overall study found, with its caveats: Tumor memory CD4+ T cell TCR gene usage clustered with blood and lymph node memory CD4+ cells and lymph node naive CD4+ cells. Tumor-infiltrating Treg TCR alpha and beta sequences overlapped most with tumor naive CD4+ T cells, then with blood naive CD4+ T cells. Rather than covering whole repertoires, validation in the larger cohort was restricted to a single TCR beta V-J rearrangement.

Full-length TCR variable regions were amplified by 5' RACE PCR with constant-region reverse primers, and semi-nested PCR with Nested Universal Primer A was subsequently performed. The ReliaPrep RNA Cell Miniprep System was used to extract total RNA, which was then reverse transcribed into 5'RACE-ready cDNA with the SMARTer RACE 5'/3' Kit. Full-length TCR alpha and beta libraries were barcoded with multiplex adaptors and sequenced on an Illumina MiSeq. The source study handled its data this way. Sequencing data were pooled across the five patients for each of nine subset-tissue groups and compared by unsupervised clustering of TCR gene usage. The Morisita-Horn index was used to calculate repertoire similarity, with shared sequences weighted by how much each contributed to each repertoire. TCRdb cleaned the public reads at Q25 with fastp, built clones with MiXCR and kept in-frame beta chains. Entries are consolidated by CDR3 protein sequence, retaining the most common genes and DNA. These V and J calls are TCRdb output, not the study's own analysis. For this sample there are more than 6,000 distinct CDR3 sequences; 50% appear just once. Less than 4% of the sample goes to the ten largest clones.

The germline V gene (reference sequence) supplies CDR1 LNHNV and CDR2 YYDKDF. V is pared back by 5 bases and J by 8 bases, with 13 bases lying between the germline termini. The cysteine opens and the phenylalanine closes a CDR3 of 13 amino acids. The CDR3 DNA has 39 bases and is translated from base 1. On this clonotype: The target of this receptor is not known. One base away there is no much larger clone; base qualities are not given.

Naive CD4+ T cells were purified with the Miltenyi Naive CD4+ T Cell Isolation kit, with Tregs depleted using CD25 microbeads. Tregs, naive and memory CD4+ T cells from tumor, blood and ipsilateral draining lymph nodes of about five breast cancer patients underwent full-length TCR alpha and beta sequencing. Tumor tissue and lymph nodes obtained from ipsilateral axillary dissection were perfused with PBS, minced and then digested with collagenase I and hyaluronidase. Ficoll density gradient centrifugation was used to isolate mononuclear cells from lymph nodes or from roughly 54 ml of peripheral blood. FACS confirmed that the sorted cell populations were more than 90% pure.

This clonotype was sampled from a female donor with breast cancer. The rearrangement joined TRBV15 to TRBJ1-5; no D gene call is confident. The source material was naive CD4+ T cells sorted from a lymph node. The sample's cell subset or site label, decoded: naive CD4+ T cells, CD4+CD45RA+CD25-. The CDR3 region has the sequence CATSFSPGEPQHF. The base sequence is TGTGCCACCAGCTTCTCCCCTGGGGAGCCCCAGCATTTT.